This T cell receptor (beta chain) was documented in a study of blood T cell repertoires in COVID-19. Across the study: Samples representing acute and convalescent COVID-19 were sourced from the United States, Italy and Spain. T cells, B-cell-depleted T cells, or PBMCs provided the cDNA or gDNA that served as material.

Data came from immunoSEQ multiplex PCR; TCRdb stores just in-frame clones and leaves some out. The sample has a few hundred thousand clones; over 75% are singletons. The CDR3 contains 16 residues. The V gene end was trimmed by 3 bases and the J gene end by 6 bases; junction bases not matched to a gene: 10. Germline V gene lookup returns CDR1 MRHNA and CDR2 SNTAGT. Grouping used clinical history reported by participants in a survey and questionnaire. Either two negative PCRs, clearance, or symptom resolution qualified Cohort 3 donors as recovered. This TCR came from a woman in her 30s who had recovered from COVID-19. The J gene is TRBJ1-2, the V gene TRBV6-4; 10 bases are a match to TRBD1. Input material: PBMCs or T cells enriched from blood (not recorded which). The CDR3 DNA reads TGTGCCAGCAGTGATTTTGGGGACAGGGGTCCGGATGGCTACACCTTC. It translates to CASSDFGDRGPDGYTF.